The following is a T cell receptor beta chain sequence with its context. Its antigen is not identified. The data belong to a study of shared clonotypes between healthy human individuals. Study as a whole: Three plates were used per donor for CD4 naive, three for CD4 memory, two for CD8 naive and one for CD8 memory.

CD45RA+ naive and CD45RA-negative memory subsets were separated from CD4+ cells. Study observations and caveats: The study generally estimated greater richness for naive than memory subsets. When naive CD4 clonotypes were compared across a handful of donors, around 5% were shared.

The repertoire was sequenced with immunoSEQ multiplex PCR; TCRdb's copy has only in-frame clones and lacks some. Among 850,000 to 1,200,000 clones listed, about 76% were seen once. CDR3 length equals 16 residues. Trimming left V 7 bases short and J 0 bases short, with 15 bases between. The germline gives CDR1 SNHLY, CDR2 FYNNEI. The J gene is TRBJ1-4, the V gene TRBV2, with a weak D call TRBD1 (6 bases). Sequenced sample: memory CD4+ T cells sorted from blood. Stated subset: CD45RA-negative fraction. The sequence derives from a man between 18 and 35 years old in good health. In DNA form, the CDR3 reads TGTGCCAGCAAATTAACAGGGCCTGCAACTAATGAAAAACTGTTTTTT. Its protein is CASKLTGPATNEKLFF.